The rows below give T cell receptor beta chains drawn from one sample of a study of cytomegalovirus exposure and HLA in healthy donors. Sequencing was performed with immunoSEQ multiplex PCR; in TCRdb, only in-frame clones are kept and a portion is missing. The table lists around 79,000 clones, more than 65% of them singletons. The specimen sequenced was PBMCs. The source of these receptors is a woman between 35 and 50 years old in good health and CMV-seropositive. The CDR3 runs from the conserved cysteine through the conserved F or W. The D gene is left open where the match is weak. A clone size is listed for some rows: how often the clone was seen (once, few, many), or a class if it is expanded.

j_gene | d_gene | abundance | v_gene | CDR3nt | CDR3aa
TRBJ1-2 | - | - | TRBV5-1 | TGCGCCAGCAGCGAACAGTTCTATGGCTACACCTTC | CASSEQFYGYTF
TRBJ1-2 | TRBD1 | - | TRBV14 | TGTGCCAGCAGCACCTTGACAGGGGCAGATGGCTACACCTTC | CASSTLTGADGYTF
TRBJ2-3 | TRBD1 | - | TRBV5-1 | TGCGCCAGCAGCGCTACAGGGGGCGCGGTAGATACGCAGTATTTT | CASSATGGAVDTQYF
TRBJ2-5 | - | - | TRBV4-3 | TGCGCCAGCAGCCAAGATGGGAAGACTAGTCGGGGGGAGACCCAGTACTTC | CASSQDGKTSRGETQYF
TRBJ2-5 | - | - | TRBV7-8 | TGTGCCAGCAGCCCCCGAGGGAGCGCTGAGACCCAGTACTTC | CASSPRGSAETQYF
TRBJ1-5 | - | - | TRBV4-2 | TGTGCCAGCAGCCAAGAGATAGTTAATCAGCCCCAGCATTTT | CASSQEIVNQPQHF
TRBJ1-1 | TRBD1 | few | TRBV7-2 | TGTGCCAGCAGCTCTCCTCAGGGGGCGGCTTACACTGAAGCTTTCTTT | CASSSPQGAAYTEAFF
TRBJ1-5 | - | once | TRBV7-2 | TGTGCCAGCAGGCAGGGTATCCTTCAGCCCCAGCATTTT | CASRQGILQPQHF
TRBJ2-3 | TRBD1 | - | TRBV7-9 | TGTGCCAGCAGCCTGACCCCGGGACAGGGGCCTTTCACAGATACGCAGTATTTT | CASSLTPGQGPFTDTQYF
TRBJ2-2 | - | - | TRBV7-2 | TGTGCCAGCAGCTTAATGAGGGCAGGAAACACCGGGGAGCTGTTTTTT | CASSLMRAGNTGELFF
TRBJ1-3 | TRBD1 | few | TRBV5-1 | TGCGCCAGCAGCCAACAGGGGGCTGGAAACACCATATATTTT | CASSQQGAGNTIYF
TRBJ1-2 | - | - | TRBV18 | TGTGCCAGCTCACCAGAGGCCGGGTTGGGCTATGGCTACACCTTC | CASSPEAGLGYGYTF
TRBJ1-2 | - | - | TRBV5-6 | TGTGCCAGCAGCTTGGAGGCAGGGCCCTATGGCTACACCTTC | CASSLEAGPYGYTF
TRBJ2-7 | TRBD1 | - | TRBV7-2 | TGTGCCAGCAGCTCGTCCGGGACAGTTTACTACGAGCAGTACTTC | CASSSSGTVYYEQYF
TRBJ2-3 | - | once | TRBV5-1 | TGCGCCAGCAGCTTAAGGGTCCAGGGAGATACGCAGTATTTT | CASSLRVQGDTQYF
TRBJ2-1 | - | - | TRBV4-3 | TGCGCCAGCAGCCCAACATCTTTATCTCTCTCCTCCTACAATGAGCAGTTCTTC | CASSPTSLSLSSYNEQFF
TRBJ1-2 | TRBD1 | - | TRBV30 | TGTGCCTCCAAGCCAAACGGACAGGTACATGGCTACACCTTC | CASKPNGQVHGYTF
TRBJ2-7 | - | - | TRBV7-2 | TGTGCCAGCAGCTTAGTGGAGGGAGGACTGGTATCCTACGAGCAGTACTTC | CASSLVEGGLVSYEQYF
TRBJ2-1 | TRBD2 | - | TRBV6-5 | TGTGCCAGCAAAACTCAGCGGGGGGCACACAATGAGCAGTTCTTC | CASKTQRGAHNEQFF
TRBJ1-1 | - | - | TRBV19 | TGTGCCAGTAGACCGCAACAGGGTACGAACACTGAAGCTTTCTTT | CASRPQQGTNTEAFF
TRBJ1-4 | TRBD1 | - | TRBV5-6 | TGTGCCAGCAGCTTACAGGGGGATAATGAAAAACTGTTTTTT | CASSLQGDNEKLFF
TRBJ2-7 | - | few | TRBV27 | TGTGCCAGCAGTTCCTCCAGCGGCGCGGTCCTCTACGAGCAGTACTTC | CASSSSSGAVLYEQYF
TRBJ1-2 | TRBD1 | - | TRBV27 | TGTGCCAGCCGGGTAACAGGGGCCGGAAGCTACACCTTC | CASRVTGAGSYTF
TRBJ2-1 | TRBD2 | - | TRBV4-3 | TGCGCCAGCAGCCACGGGACTAGTAGTGGCAATGAGCAGTTCTTC | CASSHGTSSGNEQFF
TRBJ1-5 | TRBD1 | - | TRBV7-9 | TGTGCCAGCAGCCCGCAGACAGGGCTGCTTCAGCCCCAGCATTTT | CASSPQTGLLQPQHF
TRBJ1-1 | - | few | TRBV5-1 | TGCGCCAGCAGCTTGGCGAATCCGGGGAACACTGAAGCTTTCTTT | CASSLANPGNTEAFF
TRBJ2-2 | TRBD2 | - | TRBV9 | TGTGCCAGCAGCGTAGGAGCGGGGATAAACGGGGAGCTGTTTTTT | CASSVGAGINGELFF
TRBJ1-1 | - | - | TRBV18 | TGTGCCAGCTCACTGGACAGGAACACTGAAGCTTTCTTT | CASSLDRNTEAFF
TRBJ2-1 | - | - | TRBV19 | TGTGCCAGTAGTTGGCCCCCCTACAATGAGCAGTTCTTC | CASSWPPYNEQFF
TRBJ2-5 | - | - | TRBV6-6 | TGTGCCAGCAGTTACTCGACCGCGGCAGAGACCCAGTACTTC | CASSYSTAAETQYF
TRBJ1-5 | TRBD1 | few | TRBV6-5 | TGTGCCAGCAGAGACAGGGGCGACCTCAATCAGCCCCAGCATTTT | CASRDRGDLNQPQHF
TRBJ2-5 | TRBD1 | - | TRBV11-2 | TGTGCCAGCAGCTTAAGCCCCCGGGACAGGGGAGAGACCCAGTACTTC | CASSLSPRDRGETQYF
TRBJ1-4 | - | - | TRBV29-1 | TGCAGCGTAAGGGCAGGGGCTGGGGAAAAACTGTTTTTT | CSVRAGAGEKLFF
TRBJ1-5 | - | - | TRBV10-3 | TGTGCCATCAGTGAGGGGGAGCACAGGGTCAATCAGCCCCAGCATTTT | CAISEGEHRVNQPQHF
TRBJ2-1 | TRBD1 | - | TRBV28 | TGTGCCAGCAGTTCCCGCCGTGCTCCGGGACAGGGGGCGCGGTTTGGATCCTACAATGAGCAGTTCTTC | CASSSRRAPGQGARFGSYNEQFF
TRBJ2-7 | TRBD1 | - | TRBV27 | TGTGCCAGCGTAGGGACAGGGAGCGAGCAGTACTTC | CASVGTGSEQYF
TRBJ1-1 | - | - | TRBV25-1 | TGTGCCAGCAGTGCGGGGGTATTGAACACTGAAGCTTTCTTT | CASSAGVLNTEAFF
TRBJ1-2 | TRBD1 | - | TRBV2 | TGTGCCAGCAGTGGATTTCCGACAGGGACTTATGGCTACACCTTC | CASSGFPTGTYGYTF
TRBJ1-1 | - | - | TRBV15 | TGTGCCACCAGCTCGAGGTCAGATATGGCTGAAGCTTTCTTT | CATSSRSDMAEAFF
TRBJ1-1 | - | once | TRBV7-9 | TGTTCCAGCAGCCCCACAATGAACACTGAAGCTTTCTTT | CSSSPTMNTEAFF